The clone carrying this T cell receptor beta chain was counted only a few times. The data stem from a study of human T cells and chemical hapten exposure. The CDR3 loop spans 14 amino acids. Trimming left V 7 bases short and J 0 bases short, with 14 bases between. The V gene's germline CDR1 is SGHRS and CDR2 YFSETQ. The sample's time point: patch test 3, about 24 weeks after DPC sensitization. Sample treatment: therapeutic diphenylcyclopropenone sensitization with weekly scalp DPC. Alopecia patients, 18 to 70 years old and DPC-suitable, served as donors. TCRdb ran MiXCR on the RACE reads and lists one entry per CDR3 protein. The sample has 82,000 or so distinct CDR3 sequences, 10% to 15% seen once.

The sequence was collected from a woman between 50 and 59 years old with alopecia areata. Some clones in this sample may be carry-over from other donors' samples. The chain recombines TRBV5-1 with TRBJ2-7; D possibly uses TRBD1 or TRBD2 (5 bases each). Sequences were derived from whole blood, sampled in connection with sensitization to the hapten diphenylcyclopropenone (DPC). This CDR3 reads CASSRDASSYEQYF. CDR3 coding DNA: TGCGCCAGCTCCCGGGACGCCAGCTCCTACGAGCAGTACTTC.